The 30 T cell receptor beta chains given below trace back to one sample, sequenced in a study of Graves' ophthalmopathy and Graves' hyperthyroidism. Investigators amplified TCR beta CDR3 regions from RNA transcripts. Investigators did first-round RT-PCR with HTBI primers, then second-round multiplex PCR. TCRdb called the multiplex PCR reads again in MiXCR, with one record for every CDR3 protein. Of almost 750,000 distinct CDR3 sequences detected, 40% appear once; the ten largest clones hold 35% to 55%. Sequencing was carried out using peripheral blood. These receptors all come from an adult man with Graves' ophthalmopathy.

This clonotype was observed many times. The V gene is TRBV29-1, the J gene TRBJ1-1; D remains ambiguous. With 8 bases removed from V and 3 bases from J, the gap between germline ends came to 10 bases. This CDR3 comprises 11 residues. Germline-derived CDR1 and CDR2 are SQVTM and ANQGSEA. CDR3 DNA: TGCAGCCTCAAACGGGACACTGAAGCTTTCTTT. It translates to CSLKRDTEAFF. Full variable domain (missing parts from reference TRBV29-1 and TRBJ1-1): SAVISQKPSRDICQRGTSLTIQCQVDSQVTMMFWYRQQPGQSLTLIATANQGSEATYESGFVIDKFPISRPNLTFSTLTVSNMSPEDSSIYLCSLKRDTEAFFGQGTRLTVV.

The rearrangement joins TRBV5-6 to TRBJ2-7, with TRBD1 matching over 9 bases. This CDR3 spans 15 amino acids. Trimming removed 2 bases from V and 6 bases from J; junction bases left unmatched: 9. In germline, CDR1 is SGHDT, CDR2 YYEEEE. CDR3 loop: CASSLGGQGIGEQYF. The CDR3 DNA reads TGTGCCAGCAGCTTAGGGGGACAGGGTATTGGCGAGCAGTACTTC.

V usage is TRBV2 and J usage is TRBJ2-5, with D unclear. V was pared by 10 bases and J by 5 bases, with 14 bases between. The germline V gene has CDR1 SNHLY and CDR2 FYNNEI. This CDR3 is 12 amino acids long. The CDR3 protein is CATRLGLETQYF. The CDR3 DNA sequence: TGTGCCACTCGCCTCGGTTTGGAGACCCAGTACTTC.

The rearrangement uses TRBV20-1 and TRBJ1-5; no reliable D call. The ends were cut back, 2 bases at V and 7 bases at J, with 15 bases in the middle. CDR1 DFQATT and CDR2 SNEGSKA come from the germline V gene (reference sequence). This CDR3 has 14 residues. CDR3: CSARKYDLEQPQHF. The CDR3 nucleotides are TGCAGTGCTAGAAAGTACGACCTCGAGCAGCCCCAGCATTTT.

This clonotype has more than one count but fewer than ten. One end of the junction fails to match germline, which may point to a read error. The chain carries TRBV10-3 and TRBJ2-7; no reliable D call. The V gene's germline CDR1 is ENHRY and CDR2 SYGVKD. The CDR3 covers 15 residues. The CDR3 region is CASSSGYSGGNEQYF. CDR3 bases: TGTGCCAGCAGTTCCGGATACTCGGGCGGAAACGAGCAGTACTTC.

Many counts were recorded for this clonotype. The rearrangement uses TRBV7-8 and TRBJ1-3, with D unclear. The CDR3 consists of 13 residues. From germline, CDR1 is SGHVS and CDR2 FQNEAQ. Trimming left V 7 bases short and J 4 bases short, with 11 bases between. The CDR3 nucleotides are TGTGCCAGCACGCCCCAGTGGGGAAACACCATATATTTT. Its translation: CASTPQWGNTIYF.

This clonotype was recorded at least ten times. This chain connects TRBV19 to TRBJ1-2, with D maybe TRBD1 (5 bases). The CDR3 contains 13 residues. The germline V gene has CDR1 LNHDA and CDR2 SQIVND (reference sequence). V gave up 8 bases and J gave up 2 bases, with 12 bases separating them. The CDR3 reads CASRVGANYGYTF. The CDR3 nucleotides read TGTGCCAGTCGGGTAGGGGCGAACTATGGCTACACCTTC. The full variable domain, with the rest looked up from reference TRBV19 and TRBJ1-2, is DGGITQSPKYLFRKEGQNVTLSCEQNLNHDAMYWYRQDPGQGLRLIYYSQIVNDFQKGDIAEGYSVSREKKESFPLTVTSAQKNPTAFYLCASRVGANYGYTFGSGTRLTVV.

This clonotype was observed a handful of times. The CDR3 loop reads CASSLDAGASTDTQYF. The CDR3, as DNA: TGCGCCAGCAGCTTGGATGCGGGAGCTAGCACAGATACGCAGTATTTT. This chain connects TRBV5-1 to TRBJ2-3, with 7 bases identical to TRBD2. CDR3 length: 16 amino acids. V shed 0 bases, J shed 0 bases, and the junction held 4 bases outside the gene matches. The germline V gene encodes CDR1 SGHRS and CDR2 YFSETQ.

This clonotype has at least ten counts. The chain has TRBV2 and TRBJ2-7; the match to TRBD1 covers 9 bases. The CDR3 extends over 15 amino acids. Germline V gives CDR1 SNHLY, CDR2 FYNNEI. Losses at the gene ends were 8 bases for V and 3 bases for J; bases not matched to a gene: 11. Here the CDR3 reads CASLPWDREHYEQYF. CDR3 nucleotide sequence: TGTGCCAGCCTACCTTGGGACAGGGAACACTACGAGCAGTACTTC.

This clonotype appeared a few times. The chain employs TRBV5-1 and TRBJ2-7; a possible D gene is TRBD1 (6 bases). The CDR3 contains 14 residues. CDR1 and CDR2 (germline): SGHRS, YFSETQ. Trimming cost V 0 bases and J 6 bases, with 13 bases left between them. CDR3 sequence: CASSLDGRGFEQYF. CDR3 nucleotides: TGCGCCAGCAGCTTGGATGGCAGGGGCTTCGAGCAGTACTTC.

Many counts were recorded for this clonotype. This chain connects TRBV7-3 to TRBJ2-5; 7 bases align to TRBD2. Trimming cost V 2 bases and J 1 base; bases outside gene matches: 4. Germline CDR1 is SGHTA and CDR2 is FQGTGA. The CDR3 has 15 amino acids. CDR3: CASSLLGGGQETQYF. For the CDR3, the DNA is TGTGCCAGCAGCTTACTGGGGGGGGGCCAAGAGACCCAGTACTTC.

V and J are TRBV20-1 and TRBJ2-7; 11 bases map to TRBD2. Germline-derived CDR1 and CDR2 are DFQATT and SNEGSKA (reference sequence). The CDR3 is made up of 14 amino acids. The V and J ends lost 5 bases and 5 bases, in that order; junction bases with no gene match: 8. CDR3 sequence reads: CSAVIAGGPHEQYF. In DNA, the CDR3 is TGCAGTGCTGTCATAGCGGGAGGGCCCCACGAGCAGTACTTC.

There are a few counts of this clonotype. The chain has TRBV20-1 and TRBJ2-7, with 12 bases identical to TRBD2. V shed 2 bases and J 4 bases; nucleotides not matched to a gene: 3. CDR1 and CDR2 (germline): DFQATT, SNEGSKA (reference sequence). The length of the CDR3 is 14 residues. In nucleotides, the CDR3 is TGCAGTGCTAGATCTAGCGGGGGGGGGTACGAGCAGTACTTC. Protein product: CSARSSGGGYEQYF.

Concerning this clonotype itself: This may arise from a read error, as a much more abundant clone is one base away. The V gene is TRBV10-1, the J gene TRBJ2-7; D gene ambiguous. The ends were cut back, 10 bases at V and 12 bases at J, with 19 bases in the middle. CDR3 length: 11 amino acids. Germline loops: CDR1 WNHNN, CDR2 SYGVQD (reference sequence). The CDR3 loop is CATTQGRQRYF. CDR3 in DNA: TGCGCCACCACCCAAGGAAGGCAGAGGTACTTC.

The chain combines TRBV7-9 with TRBJ1-6, with 8 bases lining up with TRBD1. This CDR3 contains 16 residues. In germline, CDR1 is SEHNR, CDR2 FQNEAQ (reference sequence). The junction had 7 bases not matched to a gene; V was cut back by 2 bases and J by 7 bases. The DNA of the CDR3 is TGTGCCAGCAGCTTAACGTCGCAGGGGGCGAATTCACCCCTCCACTTT. It translates to CASSLTSQGANSPLHF.

Turning to this clonotype: The junction and the germline gene differ at one end; a read error may be behind it. V usage is TRBV2 and J usage is TRBJ1-6; D perhaps matches TRBD1 (6 bases). The CDR3 consists of 15 residues. Germline V gene sequence: CDR1 SNHLY, CDR2 FYNNEI. The CDR3 DNA reads TGTGCCAGCACTACACAGGGTTTAGTTGATTCACCCCTCCGCTTT. Amino acids: CASTTQGLVDSPLRF. The full variable domain, with the rest looked up from reference TRBV2 and TRBJ1-6, is EPEVTQTPSHQVTQMGQEVILRCVPISNHLYFYWYRQILGQKVEFLVSFYNNEISEKSEIFDDQFSVERPDGSNFTLKIRSTKLEDSAMYFCASTTQGLVDSPLRFGNGTRLTVT.

This clonotype was counted between two and nine times. J is TRBJ2-2 and V is TRBV7-9, with 8 bases that match TRBD2. V was clipped by 5 bases and J by 0 bases; unmatched bases: 2. CDR1 is SEHNR, CDR2 FQNEAQ, per germline (reference sequence). The length of the CDR3 is 15 residues. CDR3 bases: TGTGCCAGCAGCCCGGGACTAGCGAACACCGGGGAGCTGTTTTTT. It is translated as CASSPGLANTGELFF. The variable domain in full, completed from reference TRBV7-9 and TRBJ2-2, reads DTGVSQNPRHKITKRGQNVTFRCDPISEHNRLYWYRQTLGQGPEFLTYFQNEAQLEKSRLLSDRFSAERPKGSFSTLEIQRTEQGDSAMYLCASSPGLANTGELFFGEGSRLTVL.

This clonotype was seen a handful of times. The chain carries TRBV19 and TRBJ1-5; TRBD1 matches 10 bases. Unmatched junction bases numbered 9, after V lost 7 bases and J lost 6 bases. Germline loops: CDR1 LNHDA, CDR2 SQIVND (reference sequence). The CDR3 runs to 15 residues. The CDR3: CASTRGTGAGQPQHF. CDR3 DNA sequence: TGTGCCAGTACCCGGGGGACAGGGGCGGGTCAGCCCCAGCATTTT.

This clonotype was seen more than once but under ten times. The chain is built from TRBV9 and TRBJ1-1; the match to TRBD1 covers 7 bases. Germline CDR1 reads SGDLS; CDR2 reads YYNGEE. The CDR3 loop spans 12 amino acids. V trimming: 4 bases; J trimming: 11 bases; junction bases outside the gene matches: 8. CDR3 sequence: CASSPQGSRAFF. CDR3 nucleotide sequence: TGTGCCAGCAGCCCACAGGGGAGTAGGGCTTTCTTT.

Details on this clonotype: A read error may account for a junction end that differs from germline. The chain employs TRBV15 and TRBJ2-2; the D gene is possibly TRBD1 (6 bases). This CDR3 has 15 amino acids. Germline V CDR1 and CDR2: LNHNV, YYDKDF (reference sequence). CDR3 DNA sequence: TGTGCCACCAGCACTGGGGGCGTCGGCACCGGGGAGCTGCTTTTT. Translating it yields CATSTGGVGTGELLF.

In regard to this clonotype: Mismatch with germline at one junction end may stem from a read error. The V gene is TRBV10-3, the J gene TRBJ2-7; 9 positions match TRBD1. Germline CDR1 and CDR2: ENHRY and SYGVKD. The CDR3 runs to 17 residues. CDR3 sequence (DNA): TGTGCCAGCAGTTACTCGGTTCGGGACAGGGAACTCTACGAGCAGTACTTC. Protein: CASSYSVRDRELYEQYF.

The chain combines TRBV5-1 with TRBJ2-5, with 10 bases lining up with TRBD2. CDR3 size: 15 residues. V lost 4 bases to trimming and J lost 0 bases; unmatched junction nucleotides: 3. The V gene's germline CDR1 is SGHRS and CDR2 YFSETQ. The CDR3 reads CASSHGTSDQETQYF. In DNA, the CDR3 is TGCGCCAGCAGCCACGGGACTAGCGACCAAGAGACCCAGTACTTC.

This chain connects TRBV25-1 to TRBJ2-1; 8 nucleotides align to TRBD1. The CDR3 loop spans 15 amino acids. Germline V gene data show CDR1 as MGHDK and CDR2 as SYGVNS. V gave up 5 bases and J gave up 6 bases; unmatched junction bases: 9. Here the CDR3 DNA reads TGTGCCAGCAGTCCCGGGGACAGGCGAGGCAATGAGCAGTTCTTC. Amino acids: CASSPGDRRGNEQFF. The full variable domain, its missing parts supplied by reference TRBV25-1 and TRBJ2-1, is EADIYQTPRYLVIGTGKKITLECSQTMGHDKMYWYQQDPGMELHLIHYSYGVNSTEKGDLSSESTVSRIRTEHFPLTLESARPSHTSQYLCASSPGDRRGNEQFFGPGTRLTVL.

There are many counts of this clonotype. CDR3 protein: CSVEDRSNYGYTF. CDR3 DNA: TGCAGCGTTGAAGACAGATCTAACTATGGCTACACCTTC. V gene TRBV29-1 combines with J gene TRBJ1-2; D is unresolved. Trimming cost V 0 bases and J 0 bases, with 5 bases left between them. Germline V CDR1 and CDR2: SQVTM, ANQGSEA. The CDR3 runs to 13 residues.

This clonotype showed up just a few times. The genes are TRBV20-1 and TRBJ2-7, with TRBD2 matching over 7 bases. V lost 0 bases, J lost 2 bases, and 4 bases stayed unmatched. This CDR3 comprises 14 residues. Germline V gene data show CDR1 as DFQATT and CDR2 as SNEGSKA (reference sequence). The CDR3 region is CSARDGTTPYEQYF. Here the CDR3 DNA reads TGCAGTGCTAGAGATGGGACTACACCCTACGAGCAGTACTTC.

This clonotype was seen a handful of times. An end of the junction differs from the germline gene, which may be a read error. The chain couples TRBV7-2 to TRBJ1-5; the D is unclear. The germline CDR1 and CDR2 sequences are SGHTA and FQGNSA. The CDR3 is 16 amino acids. This CDR3 is CASSQALLAGNQPQHF. The CDR3 coding sequence is TGCGCCAGCAGCCAAGCCCTTCTCGCAGGCAATCAGCCCCAGCATTTT.

This clonotype has at least ten counts. This chain's CDR3 is CATTGVGYGYTF. The CDR3 DNA sequence: TGTGCCACCACAGGGGTTGGCTATGGCTACACCTTC. The J gene is TRBJ1-2, the V gene TRBV19; 7 bases match TRBD1. CDR3 size: 12 residues. V shed 10 bases, J shed 4 bases, and the junction held 6 bases outside the gene matches. Looked up from germline, CDR1 is LNHDA and CDR2 is SQIVND (reference sequence).

The rearrangement uses TRBV2 and TRBJ1-2; 12 bases agree with TRBD1. The CDR3 is 14 amino acids. The V gene end was trimmed by 8 bases and the J gene end by 4 bases; junction bases not matched to a gene: 5. Germline values: CDR1 SNHLY, CDR2 FYNNEI. The CDR3 sequence: CASGDRGRVYGYTF. The CDR3 region has the DNA TGTGCCAGCGGGGACAGGGGGCGTGTCTATGGCTACACCTTC.

The J gene is TRBJ2-2, the V gene TRBV11-1, with TRBD1 matching over 8 bases. CDR1 SGHAT and CDR2 FQDESV come from the germline V gene (reference sequence). Germline trimming cut 4 bases from V and 4 bases from J; bases unmatched to any gene: 5. The CDR3 spans 15 residues. CDR3 amino acids: CASSSTGESTGELFF. DNA of the CDR3: TGTGCCAGCAGCTCGACAGGGGAATCCACCGGGGAGCTGTTTTTT.

The chain couples TRBV29-1 to TRBJ2-6, with D possibly matching TRBD2 (6 bases). The germline gives CDR1 SQVTM, CDR2 ANQGSEA. Trimming removed 0 bases from V and 2 bases from J, with 17 bases in between. This CDR3 contains 18 residues. The CDR3 loop reads CSVEDLVGGVPGANVLTF. For the CDR3, the DNA is TGCAGCGTTGAAGATCTGGTTGGCGGGGTACCTGGGGCCAACGTCCTGACTTTC.